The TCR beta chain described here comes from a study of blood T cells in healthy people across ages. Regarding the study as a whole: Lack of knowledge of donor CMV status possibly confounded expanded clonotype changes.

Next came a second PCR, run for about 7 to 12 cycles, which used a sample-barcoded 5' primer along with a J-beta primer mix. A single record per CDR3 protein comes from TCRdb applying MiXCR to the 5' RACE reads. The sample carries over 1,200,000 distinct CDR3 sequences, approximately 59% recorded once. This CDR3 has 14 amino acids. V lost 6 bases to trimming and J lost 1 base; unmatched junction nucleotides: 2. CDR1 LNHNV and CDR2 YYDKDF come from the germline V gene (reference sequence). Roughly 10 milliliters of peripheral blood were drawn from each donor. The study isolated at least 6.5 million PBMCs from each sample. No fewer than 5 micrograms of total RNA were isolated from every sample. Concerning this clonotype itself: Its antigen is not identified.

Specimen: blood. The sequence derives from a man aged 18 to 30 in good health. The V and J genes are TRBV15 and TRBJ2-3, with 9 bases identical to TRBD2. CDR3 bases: TGTGCCACCAGGCTAGCGGGGCGCACAGATACGCAGTATTTT. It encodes CATRLAGRTDTQYF.